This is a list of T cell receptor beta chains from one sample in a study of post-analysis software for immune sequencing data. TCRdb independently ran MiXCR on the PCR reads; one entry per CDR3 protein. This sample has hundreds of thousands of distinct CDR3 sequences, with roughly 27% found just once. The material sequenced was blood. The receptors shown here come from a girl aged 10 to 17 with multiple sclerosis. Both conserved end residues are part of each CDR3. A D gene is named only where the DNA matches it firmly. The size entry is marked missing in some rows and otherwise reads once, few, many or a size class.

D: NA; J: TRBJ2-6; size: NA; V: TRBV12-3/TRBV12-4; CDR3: CASSGRPGLLVRGANVLTF; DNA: TGTGCCAGCAGTGGACGCCCGGGACTCCTGGTGAGGGGGGCCAACGTCCTGACTTTC
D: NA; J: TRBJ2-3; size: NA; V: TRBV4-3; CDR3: CASSQDLATTDTQYF; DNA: TGCGCCAGCAGCCAAGATCTGGCTACCACAGATACGCAGTATTTT
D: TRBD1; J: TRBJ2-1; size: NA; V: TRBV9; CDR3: CASSAPGGNEQFF; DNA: TGTGCCAGCAGCGCCCCAGGGGGCAATGAGCAGTTCTTC
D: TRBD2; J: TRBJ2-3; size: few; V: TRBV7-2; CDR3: CASSPEASGIRTDTQYF; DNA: TGTGCCAGCAGCCCCGAGGCTAGCGGGATCCGCACAGATACGCAGTATTTT
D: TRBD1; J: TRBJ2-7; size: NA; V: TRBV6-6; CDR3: CASYTGTGGRNEQYF; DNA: TGTGCCAGCTATACCGGGACAGGTGGTCGGAACGAGCAGTACTTC
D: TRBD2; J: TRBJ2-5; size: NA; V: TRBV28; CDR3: CASSLLAEDQETQYF; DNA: TGTGCCAGCAGTTTACTAGCGGAAGACCAAGAGACCCAGTACTTC
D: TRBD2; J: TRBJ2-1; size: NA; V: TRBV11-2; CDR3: CASSSRRTSGNEQFF; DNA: TGTGCCAGCAGCTCAAGAAGGACTAGCGGGAATGAGCAGTTCTTC
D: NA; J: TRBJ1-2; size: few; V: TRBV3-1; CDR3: CASSRDTVAYGYTF; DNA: TGTGCCAGCAGCCGAGATACAGTTGCCTATGGCTACACCTTC
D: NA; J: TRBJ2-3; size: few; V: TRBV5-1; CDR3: CASSLGQKTDTQYF; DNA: TGCGCCAGCAGCTTGGGGCAGAAAACAGATACGCAGTATTTT
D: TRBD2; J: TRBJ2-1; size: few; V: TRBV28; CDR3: CASSLAGTTPEQFF; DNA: TGTGCCAGCAGTCTAGCGGGGACTACCCCCGAGCAGTTCTTC
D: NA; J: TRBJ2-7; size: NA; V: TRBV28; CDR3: CANSLGHHYEQYF; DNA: TGTGCCAACAGTTTGGGGCACCACTACGAGCAGTACTTC
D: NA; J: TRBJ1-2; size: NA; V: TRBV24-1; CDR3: CATSSGAGFNYGYTF; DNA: TGTGCCACCAGTTCCGGGGCAGGGTTTAACTATGGCTACACCTTC
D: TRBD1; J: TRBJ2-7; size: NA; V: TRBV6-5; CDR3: CASSKGQGLYEQYF; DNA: TGTGCCAGCAGTAAGGGACAGGGGTTATACGAGCAGTACTTC
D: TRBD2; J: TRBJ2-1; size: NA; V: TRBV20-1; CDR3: CNARDPGGEYHNEQFF; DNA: TGCAATGCTAGAGATCCCGGGGGGGAGTATCACAATGAGCAGTTCTTC
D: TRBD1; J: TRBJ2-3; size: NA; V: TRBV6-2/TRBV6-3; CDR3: CASSYGQGVGDTQYF; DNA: TGTGCCAGTAGTTACGGCCAGGGGGTAGGAGATACGCAGTATTTT
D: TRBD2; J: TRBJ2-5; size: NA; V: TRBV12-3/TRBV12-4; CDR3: CAVGASGKETQYF; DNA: TGTGCCGTCGGGGCTAGCGGCAAAGAGACCCAGTACTTC
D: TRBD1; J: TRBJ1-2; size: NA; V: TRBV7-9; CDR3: CASTGQGRYGYTF; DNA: TGTGCCAGCACCGGACAGGGGCGCTATGGCTACACCTTC
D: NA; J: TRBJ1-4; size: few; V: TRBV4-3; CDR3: CASSQNPGSEKLFF; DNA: TGCGCCAGCAGCCAAAACCCTGGGAGTGAAAAACTGTTTTTT
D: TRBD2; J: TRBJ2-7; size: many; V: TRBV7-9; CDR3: CASSYPGLPYEQYF; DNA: TGTGCCAGCAGCTACCCGGGACTACCTTACGAGCAGTACTTC
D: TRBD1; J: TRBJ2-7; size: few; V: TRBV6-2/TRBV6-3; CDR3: CASSYSGTGGLTYEQYF; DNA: TGTGCCAGCAGTTACTCGGGGACAGGCGGCCTCACCTACGAGCAGTACTTC
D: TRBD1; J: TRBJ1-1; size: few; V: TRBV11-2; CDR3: CASSLQGGVYAEAFF; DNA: TGTGCCAGCAGCTTACAGGGGGGGGTTTACGCTGAAGCTTTCTTT
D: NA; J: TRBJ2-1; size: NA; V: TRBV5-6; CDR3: CASSPHGGEQFF; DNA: TGTGCCAGCAGCCCGCACGGCGGTGAGCAGTTCTTC
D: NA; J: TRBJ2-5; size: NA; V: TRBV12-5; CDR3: CASGHAPWIQDLQETQYF; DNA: TGTGCTAGTGGGCACGCTCCTTGGATTCAGGACCTTCAAGAGACCCAGTACTTC
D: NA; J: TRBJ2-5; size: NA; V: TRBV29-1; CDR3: CSVDLVETQYF; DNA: TGCAGCGTTGATCTAGTCGAGACCCAGTACTTC
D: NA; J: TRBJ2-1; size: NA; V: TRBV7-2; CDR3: CASSWDRRGNEQFF; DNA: TGTGCCAGCAGCTGGGATAGAAGGGGGAATGAGCAGTTCTTC
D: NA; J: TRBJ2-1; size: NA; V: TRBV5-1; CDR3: CASSLELVDEQFF; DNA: TGCGCCAGCAGCTTGGAGCTAGTCGATGAGCAGTTCTTC
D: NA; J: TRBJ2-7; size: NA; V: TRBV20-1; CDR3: CSARAAIYPYEQYF; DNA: TGCAGTGCTAGAGCGGCGATCTACCCCTACGAGCAGTACTTC
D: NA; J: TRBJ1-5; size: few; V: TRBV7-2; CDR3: CASSWTGTGSNQPQHF; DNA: TGTGCCAGCAGCTGGACCGGGACTGGGAGCAATCAGCCCCAGCATTTT
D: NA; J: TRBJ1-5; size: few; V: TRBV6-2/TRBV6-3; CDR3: CASSLDGAGDNQPQHF; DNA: TGTGCCAGCAGCCTAGATGGGGCGGGAGACAATCAGCCCCAGCATTTT
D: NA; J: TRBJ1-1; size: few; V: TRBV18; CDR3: CASSPDRMNTEAFF; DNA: TGTGCCAGCTCACCAGACAGAATGAACACTGAAGCTTTCTTT
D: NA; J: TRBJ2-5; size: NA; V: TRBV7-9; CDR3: CASNNRGETQYF; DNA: TGTGCCAGCAACAATAGGGGGGAGACCCAGTACTTC
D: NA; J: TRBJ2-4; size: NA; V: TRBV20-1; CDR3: CSARDFREAKNIQYF; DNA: TGCAGTGCTAGAGATTTTCGGGAGGCCAAAAACATTCAGTACTTC
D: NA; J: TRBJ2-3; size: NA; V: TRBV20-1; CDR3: CSARAAGRADTDTQYF; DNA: TGCAGTGCTAGAGCCGCCGGGCGGGCGGACACAGATACGCAGTATTTT
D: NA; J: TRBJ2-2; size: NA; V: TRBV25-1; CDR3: CASSSGTLTGELFF; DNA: TGTGCCAGCAGTAGCGGGACACTCACCGGGGAGCTGTTTTTT
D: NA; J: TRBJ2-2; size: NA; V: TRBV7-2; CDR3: CASSLTSSGELFF; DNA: TGTGCCAGCAGCCTTACTAGTTCCGGGGAGCTGTTTTTT
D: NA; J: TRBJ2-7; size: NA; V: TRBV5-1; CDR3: CASSLVFGREAEQYF; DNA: TGCGCCAGCAGCTTGGTTTTCGGCAGGGAAGCCGAGCAGTACTTC
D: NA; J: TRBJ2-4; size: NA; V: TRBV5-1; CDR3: CASSATLRDRVAKNIQYF; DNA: TGCGCCAGCAGCGCAACCCTCCGGGACCGAGTAGCCAAAAACATTCAGTACTTC
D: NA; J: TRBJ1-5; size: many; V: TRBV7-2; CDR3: CASSPYSNQPQHF; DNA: TGTGCCAGCAGCCCTTATAGCAATCAGCCCCAGCATTTT
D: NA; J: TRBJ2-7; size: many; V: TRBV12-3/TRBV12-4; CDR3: CASSSRPVYEQYF; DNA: TGTGCCAGCAGTTCCAGGCCGGTCTACGAGCAGTACTTC
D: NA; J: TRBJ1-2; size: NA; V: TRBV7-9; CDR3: CASSRQYGYTF; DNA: TGTGCCAGCAGCCGACAGTATGGCTACACCTTC
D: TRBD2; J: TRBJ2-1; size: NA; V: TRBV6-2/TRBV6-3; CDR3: CASTGLAGRYNEQFF; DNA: TGTGCCAGCACGGGACTAGCGGGGCGTTACAATGAGCAGTTCTTC
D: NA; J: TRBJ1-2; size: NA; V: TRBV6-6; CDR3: CASSYPSTGGFNYGYTF; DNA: TGTGCCAGCAGTTACCCCTCGACAGGAGGTTTTAACTATGGCTACACCTTC
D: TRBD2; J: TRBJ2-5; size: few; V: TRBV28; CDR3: CASSPGLRSGGAETQYF; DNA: TGTGCCAGCAGTCCGGGACTACGTAGCGGGGGAGCGGAGACCCAGTACTTC
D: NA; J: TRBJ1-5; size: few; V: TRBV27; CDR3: CASSFSSASPNQPQHF; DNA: TGTGCCAGCAGTTTTAGTTCGGCCAGCCCCAATCAGCCCCAGCATTTT
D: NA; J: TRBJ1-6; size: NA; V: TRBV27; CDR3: CASSVAEGDSPLHF; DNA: TGTGCCAGCAGTGTGGCAGAAGGGGATTCACCCCTCCACTTT
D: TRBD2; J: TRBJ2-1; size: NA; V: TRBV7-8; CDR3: CASSTYPTSGRKQFF; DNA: TGTGCCAGCAGCACATATCCCACTAGCGGGAGGAAGCAGTTCTTC